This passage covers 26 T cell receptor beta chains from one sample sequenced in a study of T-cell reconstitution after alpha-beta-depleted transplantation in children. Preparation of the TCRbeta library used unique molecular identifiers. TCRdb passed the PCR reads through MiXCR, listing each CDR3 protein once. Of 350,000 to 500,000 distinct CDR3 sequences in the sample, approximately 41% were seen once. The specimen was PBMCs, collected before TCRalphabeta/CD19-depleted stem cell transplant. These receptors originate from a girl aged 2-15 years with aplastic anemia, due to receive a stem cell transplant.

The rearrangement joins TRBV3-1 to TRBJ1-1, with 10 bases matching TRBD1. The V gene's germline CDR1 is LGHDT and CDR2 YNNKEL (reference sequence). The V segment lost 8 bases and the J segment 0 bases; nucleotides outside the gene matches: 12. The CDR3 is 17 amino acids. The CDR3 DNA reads TGTGCCAGCTGCCCAAGGACAGGGGGGGCCATGAACACTGAAGCTTTCTTT. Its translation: CASCPRTGGAMNTEAFF.

CDR3 nucleotides: TGCAGTGCTACCTGGACAGGAGCCTACGAGCAGTACTTC. It codes for CSATWTGAYEQYF. The chain uses TRBV20-1 and TRBJ2-7; 7 bases line up with TRBD1. The junction had 5 bases not matched to a gene; V was cut back by 4 bases and J by 2 bases. This CDR3 has 13 amino acids. Germline CDR1 and CDR2: DFQATT and SNEGSKA (reference sequence).

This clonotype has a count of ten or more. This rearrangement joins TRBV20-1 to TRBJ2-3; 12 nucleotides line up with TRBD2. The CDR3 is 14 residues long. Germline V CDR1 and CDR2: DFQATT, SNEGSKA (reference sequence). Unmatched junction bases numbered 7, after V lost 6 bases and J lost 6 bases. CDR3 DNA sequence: TGCAGTGCCTGCCGGACTAGCGGGGTCGATACGCAGTATTTT. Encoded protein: CSACRTSGVDTQYF.

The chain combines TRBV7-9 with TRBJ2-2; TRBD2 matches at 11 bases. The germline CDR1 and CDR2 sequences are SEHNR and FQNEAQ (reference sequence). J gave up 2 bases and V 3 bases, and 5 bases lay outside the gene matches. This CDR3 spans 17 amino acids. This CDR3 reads CASSLALAGANTGELFF. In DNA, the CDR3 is TGTGCCAGCAGCTTGGCACTAGCGGGGGCCAACACCGGGGAGCTGTTTTTT.

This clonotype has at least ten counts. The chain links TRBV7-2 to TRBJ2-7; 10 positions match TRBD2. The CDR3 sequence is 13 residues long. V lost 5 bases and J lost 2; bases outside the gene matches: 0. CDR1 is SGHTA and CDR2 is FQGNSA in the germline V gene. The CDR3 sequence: CASSSGRAYEQYF. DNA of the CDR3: TGTGCCAGCAGCAGCGGGAGGGCCTACGAGCAGTACTTC.

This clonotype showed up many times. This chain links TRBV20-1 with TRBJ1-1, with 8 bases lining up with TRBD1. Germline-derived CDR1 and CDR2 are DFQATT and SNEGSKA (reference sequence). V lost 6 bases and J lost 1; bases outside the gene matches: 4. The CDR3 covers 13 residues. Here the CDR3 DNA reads TGCAGTGCCAGGGACAGGACGAACACTGAAGCTTTCTTT. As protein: CSARDRTNTEAFF.

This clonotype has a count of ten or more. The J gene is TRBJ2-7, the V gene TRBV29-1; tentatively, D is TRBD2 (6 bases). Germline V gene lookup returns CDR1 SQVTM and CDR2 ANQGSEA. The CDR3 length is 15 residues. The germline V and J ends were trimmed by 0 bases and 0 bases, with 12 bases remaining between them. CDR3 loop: CSVEEGLPPSYEQYF. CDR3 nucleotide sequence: TGCAGCGTTGAAGAGGGACTTCCGCCCTCCTACGAGCAGTACTTC.

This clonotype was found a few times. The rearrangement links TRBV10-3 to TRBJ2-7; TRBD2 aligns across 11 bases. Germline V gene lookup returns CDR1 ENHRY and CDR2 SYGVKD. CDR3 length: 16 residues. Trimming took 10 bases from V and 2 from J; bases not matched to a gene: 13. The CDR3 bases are TGTGCCACCAGGGGGCCTAGCGGGGGGACCGCCTACGAGCAGTACTTC. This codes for CATRGPSGGTAYEQYF.

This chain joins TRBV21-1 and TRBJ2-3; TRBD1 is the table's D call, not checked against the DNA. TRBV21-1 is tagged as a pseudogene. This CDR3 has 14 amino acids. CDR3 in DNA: TGTGCCAGCAGCAAAAAGACAGGCACAGATACGCAGTATTTT. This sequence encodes CASSKKTGTDTQYF.

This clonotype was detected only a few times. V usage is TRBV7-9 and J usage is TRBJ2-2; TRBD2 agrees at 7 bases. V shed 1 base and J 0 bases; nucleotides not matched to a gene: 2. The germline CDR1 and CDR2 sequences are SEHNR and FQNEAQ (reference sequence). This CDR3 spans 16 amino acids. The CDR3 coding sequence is TGTGCCAGCAGCTTAGAAGGACTAGCGAACACCGGGGAGCTGTTTTTT. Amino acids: CASSLEGLANTGELFF.

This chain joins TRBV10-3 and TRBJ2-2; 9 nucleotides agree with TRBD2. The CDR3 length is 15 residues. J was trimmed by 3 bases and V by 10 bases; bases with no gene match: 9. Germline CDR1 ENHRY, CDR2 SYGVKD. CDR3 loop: CATGPIAGDTGELFF. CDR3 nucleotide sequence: TGTGCCACCGGGCCGATAGCGGGAGACACCGGGGAGCTGTTTTTT.

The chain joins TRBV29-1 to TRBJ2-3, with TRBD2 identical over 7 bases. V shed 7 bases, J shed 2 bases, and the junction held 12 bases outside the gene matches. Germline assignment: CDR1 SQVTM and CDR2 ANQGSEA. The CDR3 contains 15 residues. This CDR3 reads CSADGGSLATDTQYF. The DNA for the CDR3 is TGCAGCGCCGATGGCGGGAGTCTCGCCACAGATACGCAGTATTTT.

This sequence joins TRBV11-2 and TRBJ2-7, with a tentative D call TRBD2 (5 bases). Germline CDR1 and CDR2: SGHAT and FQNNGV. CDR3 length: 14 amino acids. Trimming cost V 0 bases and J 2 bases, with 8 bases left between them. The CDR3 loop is CASSLERAAYEQYF. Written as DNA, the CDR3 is TGTGCCAGCAGCTTAGAGCGGGCCGCCTACGAGCAGTACTTC.

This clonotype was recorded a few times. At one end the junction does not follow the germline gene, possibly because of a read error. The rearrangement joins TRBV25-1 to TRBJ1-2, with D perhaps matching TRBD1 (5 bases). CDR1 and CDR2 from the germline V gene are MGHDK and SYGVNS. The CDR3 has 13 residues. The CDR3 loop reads CASSERGDYAYTF. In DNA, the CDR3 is TGTGCCAGCAGTGAGCGGGGGGACTATGCCTACACCTTC.

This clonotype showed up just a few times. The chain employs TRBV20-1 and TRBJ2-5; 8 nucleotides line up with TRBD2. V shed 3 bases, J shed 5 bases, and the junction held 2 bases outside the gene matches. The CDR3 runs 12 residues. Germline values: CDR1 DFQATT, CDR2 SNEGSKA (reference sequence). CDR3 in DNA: TGCAGTGCTAGCCCTAGCGGGGAGACCCAGTACTTC. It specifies CSASPSGETQYF.

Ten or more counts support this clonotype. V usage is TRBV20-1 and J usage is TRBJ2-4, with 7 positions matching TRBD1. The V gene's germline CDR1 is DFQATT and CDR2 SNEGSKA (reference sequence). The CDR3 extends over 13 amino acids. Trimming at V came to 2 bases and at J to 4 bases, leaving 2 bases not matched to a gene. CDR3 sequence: CSARPGQKNIQYF. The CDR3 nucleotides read TGCAGTGCTAGACCGGGACAGAAAAACATTCAGTACTTC.

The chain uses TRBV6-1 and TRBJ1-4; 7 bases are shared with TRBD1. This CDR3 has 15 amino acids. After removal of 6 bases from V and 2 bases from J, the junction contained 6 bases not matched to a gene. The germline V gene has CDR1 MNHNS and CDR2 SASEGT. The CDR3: CASRPNRGTNEKLFF. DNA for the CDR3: TGTGCCAGCAGACCAAACAGGGGCACTAATGAAAAACTGTTTTTT.

For the CDR3, the DNA is TGCGCCAGCAGCCAAAGGACAGGGGCCCCCTCTGGGGCCAACGTCCTGACTTTC. Protein: CASSQRTGAPSGANVLTF. The chain uses TRBV5-1 and TRBJ2-6, with 9 positions matching TRBD1. The germline V gene has CDR1 SGHRS and CDR2 YFSETQ. Trimming took 4 bases from V and 0 from J; bases not matched to a gene: 8. CDR3 size: 18 residues.

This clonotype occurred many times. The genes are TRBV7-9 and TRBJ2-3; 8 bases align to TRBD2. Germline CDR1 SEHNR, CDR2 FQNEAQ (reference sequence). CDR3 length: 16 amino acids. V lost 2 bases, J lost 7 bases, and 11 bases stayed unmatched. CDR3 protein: CASSLSDGRERHTQYF. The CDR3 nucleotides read TGTGCCAGCAGCTTAAGTGACGGGAGGGAACGACATACGCAGTATTTT. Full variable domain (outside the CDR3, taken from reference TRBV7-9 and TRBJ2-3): DTGVSQNPRHKITKRGQNVTFRCDPISEHNRLYWYRQTLGQGPEFLTYFQNEAQLEKSRLLSDRFSAERPKGSFSTLEIQRTEQGDSAMYLCASSLSDGRERHTQYFGPGTRLTVL.

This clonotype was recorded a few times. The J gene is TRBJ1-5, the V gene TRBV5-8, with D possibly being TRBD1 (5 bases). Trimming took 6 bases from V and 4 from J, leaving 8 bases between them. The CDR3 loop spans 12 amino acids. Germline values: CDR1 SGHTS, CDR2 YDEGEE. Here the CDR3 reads CASKQGNQPQHF. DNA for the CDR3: TGTGCCAGCAAGCAGGGTAATCAGCCCCAGCATTTT.

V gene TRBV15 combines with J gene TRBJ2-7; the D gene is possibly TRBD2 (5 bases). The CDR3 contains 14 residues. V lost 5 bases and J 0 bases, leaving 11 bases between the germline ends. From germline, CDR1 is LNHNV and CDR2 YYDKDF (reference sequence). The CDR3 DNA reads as TGTGCCACCAGCCGGGATGCTGACTCCTACGAGCAGTACTTC. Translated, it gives CATSRDADSYEQYF. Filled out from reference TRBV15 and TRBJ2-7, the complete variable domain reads DAMVIQNPRYQVTQFGKPVTLSCSQTLNHNVMYWYQQKSSQAPKLLFHYYDKDFNNEADTPDNFQSRRPNTSFCFLDIRSPGLGDTAMYLCATSRDADSYEQYFGPGTRLTVT.

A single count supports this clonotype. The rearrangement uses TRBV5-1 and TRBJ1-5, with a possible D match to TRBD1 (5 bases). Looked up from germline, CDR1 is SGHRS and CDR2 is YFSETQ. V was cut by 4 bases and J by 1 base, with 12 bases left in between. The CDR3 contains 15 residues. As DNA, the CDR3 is TGCGCCAGCAGCCCCGGGACGGTGAGCAATCAGCCCCAGCATTTT. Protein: CASSPGTVSNQPQHF.

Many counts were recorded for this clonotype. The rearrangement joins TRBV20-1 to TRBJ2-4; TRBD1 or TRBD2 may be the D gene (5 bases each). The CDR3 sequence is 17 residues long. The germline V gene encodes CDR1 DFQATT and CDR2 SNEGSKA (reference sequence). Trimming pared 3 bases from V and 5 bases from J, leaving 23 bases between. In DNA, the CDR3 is TGCAGTGCTAGCCAAGGTCGGGACGACGACTTCCAAAACATTCAGTACTTC. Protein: CSASQGRDDDFQNIQYF.

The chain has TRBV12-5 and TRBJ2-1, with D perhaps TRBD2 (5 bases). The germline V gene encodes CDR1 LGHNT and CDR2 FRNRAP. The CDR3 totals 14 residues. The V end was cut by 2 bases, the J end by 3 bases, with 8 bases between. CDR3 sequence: CASGLSGDYNEQFF. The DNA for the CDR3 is TGTGCTAGTGGTTTGTCCGGGGACTACAATGAGCAGTTCTTC.

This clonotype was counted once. The CDR3 spells CASSGGLAGAQETQYF. DNA of the CDR3: TGTGCCAGCAGTGGTGGGCTAGCGGGAGCTCAAGAGACCCAGTACTTC. The chain carries TRBV2 and TRBJ2-5; 10 bases match TRBD2. The V gene's germline CDR1 is SNHLY and CDR2 FYNNEI. The CDR3 is 16 amino acids. The trim removed 4 bases at V and 2 bases at J, leaving 7 bases unmatched.

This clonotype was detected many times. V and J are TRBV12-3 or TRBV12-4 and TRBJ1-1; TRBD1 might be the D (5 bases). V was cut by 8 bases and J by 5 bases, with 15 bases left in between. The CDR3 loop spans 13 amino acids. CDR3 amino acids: CASLAGGWTEAFF. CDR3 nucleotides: TGTGCCAGCTTAGCGGGGGGATGGACTGAAGCTTTCTTT.